Listed below are T cell receptor beta chains from one sample, sequenced in a study of T cell responses to AZD1222 COVID-19 vaccine. Data came from immunoSEQ multiplex PCR; TCRdb stores just in-frame clones and leaves some out. The sample records nearly 110,000 clones, 87% being singletons. This sample comprised peripheral blood, obtained on day 0 of AZD1222 vaccination. Source of these receptors: an adult in good health. Each CDR3 is given with its conserved first and last residue. Fields, in order: V gene, clone size, D gene, J gene, CDR3 protein, CDR3 DNA. A D gene is named only where the DNA matches it firmly. Only some rows state a clone size, as once, few, many or a class for expanded clones.

V: TRBV19
size: NA
D: TRBD1
J: TRBJ1-5
CDR3: CASSILLDRGGNQPQHF
DNA: TGTGCCAGTAGTATCCTTCTGGACAGGGGTGGCAATCAGCCCCAGCATTTT

V: TRBV7-9
size: NA
D: NA
J: TRBJ2-3
CDR3: CASSYSVGDTQYF
DNA: TGTGCCAGCAGCTATAGCGTCGGGGATACGCAGTATTTT

V: TRBV5-1
size: once
D: NA
J: TRBJ2-2
CDR3: CASSVLPAGAGNTGELFF
DNA: TGCGCCAGCAGCGTCCTCCCCGCGGGGGCAGGGAACACCGGGGAGCTGTTTTTT

V: TRBV30
size: NA
D: NA
J: TRBJ1-3
CDR3: CAWSLSGGSPNGNTIYF
DNA: TGTGCCTGGAGTCTATCTGGGGGATCGCCCAACGGAAACACCATATATTTT

V: TRBV5-4
size: NA
D: NA
J: TRBJ2-3
CDR3: CASTTSAGATTDTQYF
DNA: TGTGCCAGCACCACCTCTGCGGGGGCCACCACAGATACGCAGTATTTT

V: TRBV6-2/TRBV6-3
size: once
D: NA
J: TRBJ1-1
CDR3: CASSYPVRNTEAFF
DNA: TGTGCCAGCAGTTACCCCGTCCGGAACACTGAAGCTTTCTTT

V: TRBV6-6
size: NA
D: TRBD2
J: TRBJ2-5
CDR3: CASRGSGTRLQETQYF
DNA: TGTGCCAGCAGAGGCTCCGGGACTAGACTTCAGGAGACCCAGTACTTC

V: TRBV5-1
size: NA
D: TRBD1
J: TRBJ2-5
CDR3: CASSLTGQGARETQYF
DNA: TGCGCCAGCAGCTTGACTGGGCAGGGGGCACGGGAGACCCAGTACTTC

V: TRBV7-6
size: few
D: TRBD1
J: TRBJ1-1
CDR3: CASSQQGALNTEAFF
DNA: TGTGCCAGCAGTCAACAGGGGGCACTGAACACTGAAGCTTTCTTT

V: TRBV19
size: NA
D: TRBD1
J: TRBJ1-1
CDR3: CASSIEGTGVAEAFF
DNA: TGTGCCAGTAGTATAGAAGGGACAGGGGTTGCTGAAGCTTTCTTT

V: TRBV27
size: NA
D: TRBD2
J: TRBJ2-7
CDR3: CASSLAPKAGEQYF
DNA: TGTGCCAGCAGTTTAGCCCCCAAAGCGGGGGAGCAGTACTTC

V: TRBV19
size: NA
D: NA
J: TRBJ1-1
CDR3: CASSQRAVLTANTEAFF
DNA: TGTGCCAGTAGCCAAAGAGCAGTGCTTACTGCGAACACTGAAGCTTTCTTT

V: TRBV4-1
size: NA
D: NA
J: TRBJ1-2
CDR3: CASSSGRGANYGYTF
DNA: TGCGCCAGCAGCTCAGGCCGAGGGGCTAACTATGGCTACACCTTC

V: TRBV7-6
size: NA
D: TRBD1
J: TRBJ2-1
CDR3: CASSPDRGRSNEQFF
DNA: TGTGCCAGCAGCCCGGACAGGGGGCGAAGCAATGAGCAGTTCTTC

V: TRBV2
size: NA
D: NA
J: TRBJ1-6
CDR3: CASSVGTANNSPLHF
DNA: TGTGCCAGCAGCGTGGGGACCGCTAATAATTCACCCCTCCACTTT

V: TRBV11-2
size: NA
D: TRBD1
J: TRBJ2-5
CDR3: CASSLEKGAIGETQYF
DNA: TGTGCCAGCAGCTTAGAAAAGGGGGCGATAGGAGAGACCCAGTACTTC

V: TRBV30
size: NA
D: NA
J: TRBJ1-1
CDR3: CAWRLGMNTEAFF
DNA: TGTGCCTGGAGGCTGGGGATGAACACTGAAGCTTTCTTT

V: TRBV9
size: few
D: NA
J: TRBJ2-2
CDR3: CASSPQNTGELFF
DNA: TGTGCCAGCAGCCCACAGAACACCGGGGAGCTGTTTTTT

V: TRBV9
size: NA
D: NA
J: TRBJ2-1
CDR3: CASSVGRPDEQFF
DNA: TGTGCCAGCAGCGTAGGTCGTCCTGATGAGCAGTTCTTC

V: TRBV19
size: NA
D: NA
J: TRBJ2-7
CDR3: CASSSIYEQYF
DNA: TGTGCCAGTAGTTCAATATACGAGCAGTACTTC

V: TRBV6-5
size: NA
D: NA
J: TRBJ1-2
CDR3: CASSYSSRANGYTF
DNA: TGTGCCAGCAGTTACTCGAGCAGGGCGAATGGCTACACCTTC

V: TRBV7-6
size: once
D: NA
J: TRBJ1-1
CDR3: CASRRTVNTEAFF
DNA: TGTGCCAGCAGAAGGACGGTGAACACTGAAGCTTTCTTT

V: TRBV7-2
size: NA
D: NA
J: TRBJ1-4
CDR3: CASSFGSEKLFF
DNA: TGTGCCAGCAGCTTTGGTTCCGAAAAACTGTTTTTT

V: TRBV6-5
size: once
D: NA
J: TRBJ1-2
CDR3: CASRETDIYGYTF
DNA: TGTGCCAGCAGAGAGACAGACATCTATGGCTACACCTTC

V: TRBV19
size: once
D: TRBD1
J: TRBJ1-2
CDR3: CASSIMGQKSDGYTF
DNA: TGTGCCAGTAGTATAATGGGACAGAAATCGGACGGCTACACCTTC

V: TRBV7-8
size: NA
D: NA
J: TRBJ2-7
CDR3: CASSLSTASYEQYF
DNA: TGTGCCAGCAGCCTCTCGACGGCATCCTACGAGCAGTACTTC

V: TRBV7-3
size: NA
D: TRBD2
J: TRBJ2-1
CDR3: CASSLYRTSGDNEQFF
DNA: TGTGCCAGCAGCTTGTACAGGACTAGCGGAGACAATGAGCAGTTCTTC

V: TRBV12-5
size: NA
D: TRBD2
J: TRBJ2-1
CDR3: CASALALSGNSYNEQFF
DNA: TGTGCTAGTGCCTTGGCCCTTAGCGGGAACTCCTACAATGAGCAGTTCTTC

V: TRBV10-3
size: NA
D: NA
J: TRBJ2-1
CDR3: CAISDAEPGQFF
DNA: TGTGCCATCAGTGACGCGGAGCCTGGCCAGTTCTTC

V: TRBV5-1
size: once
D: NA
J: TRBJ1-1
CDR3: CATRRDPRNTEAFF
DNA: TGCGCCACCCGTAGGGACCCTCGAAACACTGAAGCTTTCTTT

V: TRBV5-6
size: NA
D: NA
J: TRBJ2-1
CDR3: CASSIVLSSYNEQFF
DNA: TGTGCCAGCAGCATCGTCCTGAGCTCCTACAATGAGCAGTTCTTC

V: TRBV29-1
size: few
D: NA
J: TRBJ1-1
CDR3: CSVVRGGQTNTEAFF
DNA: TGCAGCGTTGTTAGGGGGGGGCAGACGAACACTGAAGCTTTCTTT

V: TRBV12-3/TRBV12-4
size: NA
D: NA
J: TRBJ1-2
CDR3: CASSLRGPYGYTF
DNA: TGTGCCAGCAGTTTACGAGGGCCCTATGGCTACACCTTC

V: TRBV6-5
size: NA
D: NA
J: TRBJ2-5
CDR3: CASSYGETQYF
DNA: TGTGCCAGCAGTTACGGAGAGACCCAGTACTTC

V: TRBV7-9
size: many
D: NA
J: TRBJ1-1
CDR3: CASSLVMSTEAFF
DNA: TGTGCCAGCAGCTTAGTGATGTCCACTGAAGCTTTCTTT

V: TRBV27
size: NA
D: NA
J: TRBJ1-3
CDR3: CASSLSAGNTIYF
DNA: TGTGCCAGCAGTTTATCAGCCGGAAACACCATATATTTT

V: TRBV6-2/TRBV6-3
size: NA
D: TRBD1
J: TRBJ2-1
CDR3: CASSYPDRGQYNEQFF
DNA: TGTGCCAGCAGTTACCCGGACAGGGGGCAGTACAATGAGCAGTTCTTC

V: TRBV4-3
size: NA
D: NA
J: TRBJ1-1
CDR3: CASSLWNTEAFF
DNA: TGCGCCAGCAGCTTGTGGAACACTGAAGCTTTCTTT

V: TRBV18
size: NA
D: NA
J: TRBJ1-1
CDR3: CASSPRGDYTEAFF
DNA: TGTGCCAGCTCACCTCGTGGGGATTACACTGAAGCTTTCTTT

V: TRBV3-1/TRBV3-2
size: NA
D: NA
J: TRBJ1-2
CDR3: CASSQEEAGLSTNGYTF
DNA: TGTGCCAGCAGCCAAGAAGAGGCGGGACTGTCAACCAATGGCTACACCTTC

V: TRBV11-2
size: NA
D: NA
J: TRBJ2-3
CDR3: CASSLMAGGADTQYF
DNA: TGTGCCAGCAGCTTGATGGCAGGGGGGGCAGATACGCAGTATTTT

V: TRBV9
size: NA
D: NA
J: TRBJ2-5
CDR3: CASSVDSKYQETQYF
DNA: TGTGCCAGCAGCGTCGATTCAAAGTACCAAGAGACCCAGTACTTC

V: TRBV27
size: few
D: NA
J: TRBJ1-2
CDR3: CASSSRKGINYGYTF
DNA: TGTGCCAGCAGTTCCCGAAAAGGTATCAACTATGGCTACACCTTC

V: TRBV9
size: few
D: NA
J: TRBJ1-1
CDR3: CASSVGSGRTQNTEAFF
DNA: TGTGCCAGCAGCGTAGGTTCAGGGAGAACCCAGAACACTGAAGCTTTCTTT